Following are 18 T cell receptor beta chains from one sample sequenced in a study of beta chain features in type 1 diabetes. Their antigen targets remain unknown. cDNA synthesis used the whole RNA isolate, giving expressed TCRB sequences. This table comes from immunoSEQ multiplex PCR, and its TCRdb copy is limited to in-frame clones, with some not included. The sample records about 130,000 clones, around 9% being singletons. General study points: People with Type 1 diabetes carried modestly yet significantly shorter TCRB CDR3s in all four CD4+ subsets.

Sequencing was carried out using central memory CD4+ T cells from blood. The origin of the receptors is a man between 25 and 39 years old with type 1 diabetes.

CDR3 DNA sequence: TGTGCCAGCTCGGAAGGACAGGGGAACACTGAAGCTTTCTTT. Translated: CASSEGQGNTEAFF. The V gene is TRBV18, the J gene TRBJ1-1, with 8 bases that match TRBD1. CDR1 and CDR2 from the germline V gene are KGHSH and LQKENI. The ends lost 6 bases at V and 1 base at J; junction bases unmatched: 4. This CDR3 comprises 14 residues.

The chain has TRBV28 and TRBJ2-3; D may be TRBD2 (5 bases). V lost 5 bases and J 10 bases, leaving 10 bases between the germline ends. The CDR3 length is 11 residues. The germline V gene encodes CDR1 MDHEN and CDR2 SYDVKM. CDR3 region: CASSRGTAQYF. The CDR3 nucleotides read TGTGCCAGCAGTCGGGGAACGGCGCAGTATTTT.

The V and J genes are TRBV6-5 and TRBJ1-1; 8 nucleotides align to TRBD1. J gave up 5 bases and V 5 bases, and 4 bases lay outside the gene matches. The CDR3 sequence is 13 residues long. Germline-derived CDR1 and CDR2 are MNHEY and SVGAGI. CDR3 sequence (DNA): TGTGCCAGCAGTCAACAGGGGGGGACTGAAGCTTTCTTT. This sequence encodes CASSQQGGTEAFF.

This clone was counted a few times. The genes are TRBV25-1 and TRBJ2-5, with D maybe TRBD1 (7 bases). Germline CDR1 MGHDK, CDR2 SYGVNS. The CDR3 totals 14 residues. V was cut by 4 bases and J by 6 bases, with 15 bases left in between. The CDR3 DNA follows: TGTGCCAGCAGTGCTGAGGGGGCGGGAAAGACCCAGTACTTC. Encoded protein: CASSAEGAGKTQYF.

This clone has only a few counts. This chain links TRBV5-1 with TRBJ1-1; D may be TRBD1 (6 bases). The V end was cut by 3 bases, the J end by 5 bases, with 11 bases between. This CDR3 spans 13 amino acids. Germline-derived CDR1 and CDR2 are SGHRS and YFSETQ. CDR3 sequence: CASSSQGKTEAFF. The CDR3 bases are TGCGCCAGCAGCTCCCAGGGGAAAACTGAAGCTTTCTTT.

V and J are TRBV5-1 and TRBJ2-2, with TRBD1 matching over 7 bases. Germline V CDR1 and CDR2: SGHRS, YFSETQ. The CDR3 length is 16 residues. With 3 bases clipped from V and 3 bases from J, the junction kept 8 bases outside the gene matches. CDR3 in DNA: TGCGCCAGCAGCTGGTCCGGGACAGTCGACACCGGGGAGCTGTTTTTT. Its translation is CASSWSGTVDTGELFF. Full variable domain (outside the CDR3, taken from reference TRBV5-1 and TRBJ2-2): KAGVTQTPRYLIKTRGQQVTLSCSPISGHRSVSWYQQTPGQGLQFLFEYFSETQRNKGNFPGRFSGRQFSNSRSEMNVSTLELGDSALYLCASSWSGTVDTGELFFGEGSRLTVL.

This clone was counted a few times. The gene calls are TRBV15 and TRBJ2-1; weak D call: TRBD2 (5 bases). This CDR3 is 12 amino acids long. CDR1 and CDR2 (germline): LNHNV, YYDKDF (reference sequence). Trimming took off 5 bases at V and 8 bases at J, with 10 bases between the two ends. The CDR3 protein is CATSLSGYEQFF. The CDR3 DNA reads TGTGCCACCAGCCTGAGCGGATATGAGCAGTTCTTC. The whole variable domain, remainder taken from reference TRBV15 and TRBJ2-1, is DAMVIQNPRYQVTQFGKPVTLSCSQTLNHNVMYWYQQKSSQAPKLLFHYYDKDFNNEADTPDNFQSRRPNTSFCFLDIRSPGLGDTAMYLCATSLSGYEQFFGPGTRLTVL.

V and J are TRBV5-1 and TRBJ2-2, with 7 bases matching TRBD1. The CDR3 totals 14 residues. CDR1 SGHRS and CDR2 YFSETQ come from the germline V gene. J lost 1 base, V lost 7 bases, and 4 bases had no gene match. The CDR3 DNA reads TGCGCCAGCGGGCGACAGGGGAACACCGGGGAGCTGTTTTTT. Translating gives CASGRQGNTGELFF. Together with reference TRBV5-1 and TRBJ2-2, the CDR3 gives the full variable domain: KAGVTQTPRYLIKTRGQQVTLSCSPISGHRSVSWYQQTPGQGLQFLFEYFSETQRNKGNFPGRFSGRQFSNSRSEMNVSTLELGDSALYLCASGRQGNTGELFFGEGSRLTVL.

This clone turned up a few times. The chain has TRBV28 and TRBJ1-2; no definite D call. Deletions cut 7 bases from V and 7 bases from J, with 13 bases between. CDR1 and CDR2 from the germline V gene are MDHEN and SYDVKM. The length of the CDR3 is 12 residues. The CDR3 nucleotides read TGTGCCAGCAAAATTGACATTGGTGGCTACACCTTC. Translation: CASKIDIGGYTF.

This clone was seen only a few times. The sample carries other DNA sequences with the same CDR3. The J gene is TRBJ1-5, the V gene TRBV2, with TRBD1 matching over 7 bases. Germline V lookup: CDR1 SNHLY, CDR2 FYNNEI. The CDR3 is made up of 13 amino acids. V dropped 5 bases and J dropped 6; count of bases not matched to a gene: 4. The CDR3 sequence: CASSRQGGQPQHF. The CDR3 DNA is TGTGCCAGCAGTCGACAGGGCGGTCAGCCCCAGCATTTT. Drawing the rest from reference TRBV2 and TRBJ1-5, the complete variable domain is EPEVTQTPSHQVTQMGQEVILRCVPISNHLYFYWYRQILGQKVEFLVSFYNNEISEKSEIFDDQFSVERPDGSNFTLKIRSTKLEDSAMYFCASSRQGGQPQHFGDGTRLSIL.

This clone was counted between two and nine times. This chain joins TRBV2 and TRBJ2-2, with D hard to call. The CDR3 is 13 amino acids. The germline gives CDR1 SNHLY, CDR2 FYNNEI. V was shortened by 5 bases and J by 6 bases, with 10 bases between the two germline ends. The CDR3 coding sequence is TGTGCCAGCAGTTATTATAGTGCCGGGGAGCTGTTTTTT. Amino acids: CASSYYSAGELFF.

Only one count was recorded for this clone. The genes are TRBV7-9 and TRBJ2-7; D possibly corresponds to TRBD1 (6 bases). The V end was cut by 5 bases, the J end by 4 bases, with 15 bases between. Germline CDR1 and CDR2: SEHNR and FQNEAQ (reference sequence). The CDR3 is made up of 14 amino acids. CDR3 sequence reads: CASSPRDNLYEQYF. The DNA for the CDR3 is TGTGCCAGCAGCCCCCGGGACAACCTTTACGAGCAGTACTTC.

This clone was found a few times. V is TRBV9 and J is TRBJ1-1, with 7 bases aligning to TRBD1. Germline V gene lookup returns CDR1 SGDLS and CDR2 YYNGEE. Trimming cost V 4 bases and J 4 bases; bases outside gene matches: 7. This CDR3 has 14 residues. DNA of the CDR3: TGTGCCAGCAGCCCCGCGACAGGGAGCACTGAAGCTTTCTTT. It specifies CASSPATGSTEAFF.

This clone was counted only a few times. The rearrangement links TRBV19 to TRBJ2-5; D might be TRBD2 (7 bases). The CDR3 is 14 amino acids. Germline CDR1 is LNHDA and CDR2 is SQIVND (reference sequence). Trimming shortened V by 6 bases and J by 5 bases, and 16 bases separated the two germline ends. The chain's CDR3 is CASSPGGPGETQYF. CDR3 nucleotides: TGTGCCAGTAGCCCGGGGGGCCCGGGGGAGACCCAGTACTTC.

This clone was counted only a few times. The V and J genes are TRBV4-1 and TRBJ2-7; possible D gene TRBD2, 5 bases. Germline assignment: CDR1 MGHRA and CDR2 YSYEKL. The CDR3 has 13 residues. V was clipped by 0 bases and J by 11 bases, with 14 bases between them. The CDR3 DNA reads as TGCGCCAGCAGCCAAGATCGGACGGGGTTGGAGTACTTC. Encoded protein: CASSQDRTGLEYF.

This chain connects TRBV4-3 to TRBJ1-5; TRBD1 is a possible D gene (6 bases). V was cut by 0 bases and J by 6 bases, with 12 bases left in between. The germline V gene has CDR1 LGHNA and CDR2 YSLEER. The CDR3 contains 15 residues. The CDR3: CASSQESQGPQPQHF. CDR3 DNA: TGCGCCAGCAGCCAAGAATCGCAGGGGCCTCAGCCCCAGCATTTT.

The J gene is TRBJ2-3, the V gene TRBV7-9; D uncertain. V shed 2 bases and J shed 2 bases, with 8 bases lying between them. Germline V gene lookup returns CDR1 SEHNR and CDR2 FQNEAQ (reference sequence). The CDR3 length is 14 residues. CDR3 sequence (DNA): TGTGCCAGCAGCTTAACACAGACCACAGATACGCAGTATTTT. Its translation is CASSLTQTTDTQYF.

This clone has just a few counts. The chain couples TRBV18 to TRBJ2-5; D gene unclear. V was shortened by 2 bases and J by 2 bases, with 12 bases between the two germline ends. The V gene's germline CDR1 is KGHSH and CDR2 LQKENI. The CDR3 loop spans 15 amino acids. This CDR3 reads CASSPLTLGQETQYF. The CDR3 DNA reads TGTGCCAGCTCACCATTAACTCTCGGTCAAGAGACCCAGTACTTC.